This T cell receptor (beta chain) was documented in a study of T-cell reconstitution after alpha-beta-depleted transplantation in children. Ten or more counts support this clonotype. Its antigen is currently unknown. Findings and limits, study-wide: Newly produced T cells mostly provided counts and TCRbeta diversity after one year, as hyperexpanded clones declined. Some patients' high day-60 TCRbeta diversity was attributed to recipient cells surviving conditioning. Approximately two months post-transplant, alpha-beta T cells reportedly originated from several hundred expanded graft clones.

Preparation of the TCRbeta library was carried out with unique molecular identifiers. Using its own MiXCR run on the PCR reads, TCRdb lists one record per CDR3 protein. The sample includes approximately 300,000 distinct CDR3 sequences, roughly 8.2% of them seen just once. Germline CDR1 is MRHNA and CDR2 is SNTAGT. With V trimmed by 6 bases and J by 3 bases, 4 bases remained unmatched. This CDR3 is built from 15 residues. The chain joins TRBV6-4 to TRBJ2-1; TRBD2 agrees at 11 bases. The sequence came from a female patient between 2 and 15 years old who had a stem cell transplant for Fanconi anemia, so the T cells may come from the graft donor. Material: peripheral blood, obtained 360 days after TCRalphabeta/CD19-depleted stem cell transplant. This chain's CDR3 is CASRALAGDYNEQFF. CDR3 sequence (DNA): TGTGCCAGCAGGGCACTAGCGGGAGACTACAATGAGCAGTTCTTC.